One and the same sample provided the 27 T cell receptor beta chains below, sequenced in a study of shared clonotypes between healthy human individuals. Clones were sequenced by immunoSEQ multiplex PCR, and TCRdb holds only the in-frame ones, with some missing. The sample contains around 1,900,000 clones, about 94% of which appear only once. Naive CD8 cells lacked CD45RO, underwent positive selection for CCR7 and left out terminally differentiated effector memory CD45RA+ cells. Specimen: naive CD8+ T cells from PBMCs. The receptors here all came from a man between 18 and 29 years old in good health. Some clones in this sample may be carry-over from other donors' samples.

For this clone: Mismatch with germline at one junction end may stem from a read error. V usage is TRBV30 and J usage is TRBJ2-1, with D uncertain. The CDR3 totals 11 residues. The V gene's germline CDR1 is GTSNPN and CDR2 SVGIG (reference sequence). The CDR3, as DNA: TGTGTCTGGAGTCCCGCCCAGGAGCAGTTCTTC. Protein sequence: CVWSPAQEQFF.

The chain is built from TRBV18 and TRBJ2-7; 8 positions agree with TRBD1. The CDR3 is 14 residues long. V gave up 3 bases and J gave up 2 bases; unmatched junction bases: 3. Germline CDR1 and CDR2: KGHSH and LQKENI. The CDR3: CASSPWDRPYEQYF. The CDR3 DNA reads TGTGCCAGCTCACCCTGGGACAGGCCCTACGAGCAGTACTTC. Combining the CDR3 with reference TRBV18 and TRBJ2-7 gives the whole variable domain NAGVMQNPRHLVRRRGQEARLRCSPMKGHSHVYWYRQLPEEGLKFMVYLQKENIIDESGMPKERFSAEFPKEGPSILRIQQVVRGDSAAYFCASSPWDRPYEQYFGPGTRLTVT.

The J gene is TRBJ2-1, the V gene TRBV27; no clear D gene. CDR3 size: 14 residues. The V and J ends lost 1 base and 4 bases respectively, with 8 bases between them. Germline CDR1 is MNHEY and CDR2 is SMNVEV (reference sequence). In nucleotides, the CDR3 is TGTGCCAGCAGTTTATATCCTGATTACAATGAGCAGTTCTTC. Translated, it gives CASSLYPDYNEQFF.

The chain recombines TRBV9 with TRBJ1-2, with D uncertain. CDR3 length equals 13 residues. Trimming stripped 0 bases from V and 7 bases from J, with 10 bases between. Per germline, CDR1 SGDLS and CDR2 YYNGEE. The CDR3 DNA follows: TGTGCCAGCAGCGTAGCGTTAAACGTTGGCTACACCTTC. This sequence encodes CASSVALNVGYTF.

The chain joins TRBV4-1 to TRBJ2-1; maybe TRBD1 (7 bases). The length of the CDR3 is 15 residues. Germline CDR1 is MGHRA and CDR2 is YSYEKL. Trimming shortened V by 4 bases and J by 9 bases, and 19 bases separated the two germline ends. The CDR3 is CASSLNAEGAPEQFF. The CDR3 DNA sequence: TGCGCCAGCAGCCTTAACGCGGAGGGGGCCCCTGAGCAGTTCTTC.

This clone was counted once. The rearrangement links TRBV6-1 to TRBJ1-2; 10 bases fit TRBD1. CDR1 is MNHNS and CDR2 is SASEGT in the germline V gene. V was pared by 8 bases and J by 1 base, with 4 bases of the junction left unmatched. The CDR3 runs to 14 residues. The CDR3 region has the DNA TGTGCCAGCTGGGACAGGGGCTTTAACTATGGCTACACCTTC. Its translation is CASWDRGFNYGYTF.

The V and J genes are TRBV18 and TRBJ1-2; 7 bases are a match to TRBD1. This CDR3 region has 17 residues. The germline V gene encodes CDR1 KGHSH and CDR2 LQKENI. Germline trimming cut 3 bases from V and 3 bases from J; bases unmatched to any gene: 13. The CDR3 DNA reads as TGTGCCAGCTCACCGGGGACTCGGGACAGACCCGACTATGGCTACACCTTC. Translated, it gives CASSPGTRDRPDYGYTF.

The chain employs TRBV28 and TRBJ2-7, with D perhaps matching TRBD1 (6 bases). V was pared by 5 bases and J by 9 bases, with 26 bases between. The CDR3 has 16 residues. Per the germline V gene, CDR1 is MDHEN and CDR2 is SYDVKM. CDR3: CASSEGVDSLGRLQYF. For the CDR3, the DNA is TGTGCCAGCAGTGAGGGGGTGGACAGTCTCGGTCGATTGCAGTACTTC. The variable domain in full, with the rest retrieved from reference TRBV28 and TRBJ2-7, is DVKVTQSSRYLVKRTGEKVFLECVQDMDHENMFWYRQDPGLGLRLIYFSYDVKMKEKGDIPEGYSVSREKKERFSLILESASTNQTSMYLCASSEGVDSLGRLQYFGPGTRLTVT.

This chain links TRBV4-3 with TRBJ2-7; 7 bases align to TRBD1. V trimming: 3 bases; J trimming: 6 bases; junction bases outside the gene matches: 17. Looked up from germline, CDR1 is LGHNA and CDR2 is YSLEER. There are 17 residues in the CDR3. CDR3 loop: CASSQRTLNDRAPEQYF. DNA of the CDR3: TGCGCCAGCAGCCAGAGAACCCTAAACGACAGGGCCCCCGAGCAGTACTTC.

This sequence joins TRBV30 and TRBJ2-5; tentative D call: TRBD1 (6 bases). CDR1 is GTSNPN, CDR2 SVGIG, per germline (reference sequence). Trimming shortened V by 2 bases and J by 6 bases, and 19 bases separated the two germline ends. The CDR3 extends over 15 amino acids. Written as DNA, the CDR3 is TGTGCCTGGAGTACGTTGGACAGCCTTGGGAAGACCCAGTACTTC. Translating gives CAWSTLDSLGKTQYF.

The chain is built from TRBV13 and TRBJ1-3; 7 nucleotides line up with TRBD1. Germline assignment: CDR1 PRHDT and CDR2 FYEKMQ (reference sequence). Germline trimming cut 3 bases from V and 4 bases from J; bases unmatched to any gene: 6. This CDR3 region has 15 residues. This chain's CDR3 is CASSLGQFGGNTIYF. The CDR3 DNA follows: TGTGCCAGCAGCTTGGGACAGTTCGGAGGAAACACCATATATTTT.

The chain recombines TRBV11-3 with TRBJ2-2; unclear D gene. The V gene lost 5 bases and the J gene lost 0 bases, with 10 bases spanning the gap. This CDR3 is built from 15 residues. Per germline, CDR1 SGHNT and CDR2 YENEEA. DNA for the CDR3: TGTGCCAGCAGCCCCCATGACTCGAACACCGGGGAGCTGTTTTTT. Translating it yields CASSPHDSNTGELFF.

The chain joins TRBV7-9 to TRBJ1-1, with 7 nucleotides matching TRBD1. V dropped 5 bases and J dropped 3; count of bases not matched to a gene: 9. This CDR3 spans 15 amino acids. CDR1 is SEHNR, CDR2 FQNEAQ, per germline (reference sequence). The CDR3 protein is CASSTPTGRDTEAFF. CDR3 DNA: TGTGCCAGCAGCACCCCGACAGGGAGGGACACTGAAGCTTTCTTT. Full variable domain (missing parts from reference TRBV7-9 and TRBJ1-1): DTGVSQNPRHKITKRGQNVTFRCDPISEHNRLYWYRQTLGQGPEFLTYFQNEAQLEKSRLLSDRFSAERPKGSFSTLEIQRTEQGDSAMYLCASSTPTGRDTEAFFGQGTRLTVV.

Concerning this clone: Other DNA sequences in the same sample also yield this CDR3. The chain uses TRBV9 and TRBJ2-7, with unresolved D. CDR1 is SGDLS and CDR2 is YYNGEE in the germline V gene. The CDR3 contains 14 residues. V dropped 0 bases and J dropped 3 bases, with 10 bases sitting between them. The CDR3: CASSVGGGVYEQYF. DNA for the CDR3: TGTGCCAGCAGCGTAGGTGGTGGGGTCTACGAGCAGTACTTC.

The J gene is TRBJ2-6, the V gene TRBV5-1; 7 bases are shared with TRBD1. Trimming removed 0 bases from V and 0 bases from J; junction bases left unmatched: 0. Germline loops: CDR1 SGHRS, CDR2 YFSETQ. CDR3 length: 16 amino acids. The CDR3 DNA sequence: TGCGCCAGCAGCTTGGACAGGGGCTCTGGGGCCAACGTCCTGACTTTC. Translating gives CASSLDRGSGANVLTF.

The sample holds one count of this clone. The sample carries other DNA sequences with the same CDR3. The V call is TRBV9, the J call TRBJ2-1, with 10 bases lining up with TRBD2. With 0 bases clipped from V and 10 bases from J, the junction kept 1 base outside the gene matches. The CDR3 spans 13 residues. The germline V gene has CDR1 SGDLS and CDR2 YYNGEE. The CDR3 region is CASSVGTSGEQFF. The CDR3 DNA reads TGTGCCAGCAGCGTAGGGACTAGCGGCGAGCAGTTCTTC.

The chain carries TRBV27 and TRBJ1-2; TRBD1 might be the D (5 bases). This CDR3 region has 16 residues. The V and J ends lost 3 bases and 4 bases respectively, with 18 bases between them. The germline V gene has CDR1 MNHEY and CDR2 SMNVEV (reference sequence). The CDR3 region has the DNA TGTGCCAGCAGTTTTAACGGGGCCAGCAAGACCTATGGCTACACCTTC. This gives the protein CASSFNGASKTYGYTF.

The genes are TRBV2 and TRBJ1-3; 7 nucleotides match TRBD1. This CDR3 region has 16 residues. Germline lookup yields CDR1 SNHLY and CDR2 FYNNEI. V was pared by 7 bases and J by 0 bases, with 9 bases of the junction left unmatched. In DNA form, the CDR3 reads TGTGCCAGCATGGATACCGGGACAGCCTCTGGAAACACCATATATTTT. This sequence encodes CASMDTGTASGNTIYF.

V is TRBV27 and J is TRBJ2-7; 8 positions match TRBD2. Per germline, CDR1 MNHEY and CDR2 SMNVEV (reference sequence). V dropped 5 bases and J dropped 2; count of bases not matched to a gene: 11. This CDR3 is 16 amino acids long. CDR3 protein: CASSPSSGSNTYEQYF. DNA for the CDR3: TGTGCCAGCAGTCCCTCAAGCGGGAGCAACACCTACGAGCAGTACTTC.

The rearrangement uses TRBV21-1 and TRBJ2-7; TRBD2 was called by the table and not checked on the DNA. TRBV21-1 is annotated as a pseudogene. The CDR3 length is 15 residues. CDR3 in amino acids: CASSPRRGPYGRQYF. Written as DNA, the CDR3 is TGTGCCAGCAGCCCTCGGCGGGGCCCTTATGGGCGGCAGTACTTC.

V and J are TRBV7-9 and TRBJ2-1; D might be TRBD2 (5 bases). The CDR3 is made up of 12 amino acids. Germline assignment: CDR1 SEHNR and CDR2 FQNEAQ (reference sequence). Trimming removed 6 bases from V and 9 bases from J, with 12 bases in between. CDR3 coding DNA: TGTGCCAGCAGAGTCGAGGGTAGTGAGCAGTTCTTC. This gives the protein CASRVEGSEQFF.

The chain links TRBV6-1 to TRBJ2-5; 9 bases align to TRBD1. Germline lookup yields CDR1 MNHNS and CDR2 SASEGT. This CDR3 has 18 residues. The J segment lost 13 bases and the V segment lost 2 bases, leaving 23 bases of the junction unmatched. The CDR3 protein is CASSEKSPLRQGELKSYF. In DNA, the CDR3 is TGTGCCAGCAGTGAAAAAAGCCCGCTTCGACAGGGGGAGCTGAAGTCGTACTTC.

The chain recombines TRBV6-1 with TRBJ2-1, with unresolved D. The germline V gene has CDR1 MNHNS and CDR2 SASEGT. Trimming shortened V by 0 bases and J by 0 bases, and 12 bases separated the two germline ends. The CDR3 loop spans 17 amino acids. CDR3 in amino acids: CASSEARGASSYNEQFF. The CDR3 DNA reads TGTGCCAGCAGTGAAGCACGAGGCGCGAGCTCCTACAATGAGCAGTTCTTC.

The rearrangement links TRBV21-1 to TRBJ2-7; TRBD1 is the table's D call and was not checked against the DNA. TRBV21-1 is labeled a pseudogene. This CDR3 comprises 15 residues. The CDR3 DNA follows: TGTGCCAGCAGCAACCGGGACAGGGGCTCCTACGAGCAGTACTTC. Encoded protein: CASSNRDRGSYEQYF.

This clone was seen once. The rearrangement uses TRBV27 and TRBJ2-7; the D is unclear. V gave up 5 bases and J gave up 1 base, with 12 bases separating them. Germline-derived CDR1 and CDR2 are MNHEY and SMNVEV (reference sequence). The CDR3 consists of 14 residues. CDR3 protein: CASSHSSPSYEQYF. CDR3 bases: TGTGCCAGCAGTCATAGCAGTCCATCCTACGAGCAGTACTTC.

The chain carries TRBV18 and TRBJ2-5; D is uncertain. The CDR3 is 15 amino acids. Germline V gives CDR1 KGHSH, CDR2 LQKENI. Trimming shortened V by 3 bases and J by 3 bases, and 14 bases separated the two germline ends. The CDR3, as DNA: TGTGCCAGCTCACCTGGGCGAAATCTCAAAGAGACCCAGTACTTC. Translation gives CASSPGRNLKETQYF.

Comments on this clone: This sample includes further DNA sequences coding for the same CDR3. The chain carries TRBV7-9 and TRBJ2-7, with D tentatively TRBD1 (5 bases). The CDR3 sequence is 13 residues long. The germline gives CDR1 SEHNR, CDR2 FQNEAQ (reference sequence). Trimming pared 4 bases from V and 2 bases from J, leaving 9 bases between. CDR3 sequence (DNA): TGTGCCAGCAGCTCTGACAGAACCTACGAGCAGTACTTC. Protein product: CASSSDRTYEQYF.